These 23 T cell receptor beta chains were all obtained from the same sample, sequenced in a study of T cell responses to AZD1222 COVID-19 vaccine. Profiling relied on immunoSEQ multiplex PCR, and the TCRdb table lists in-frame clones only, not all of them. In total, the table holds over 140,000 clones. Sequenced input: peripheral blood. The receptor set was obtained from an adult in good health.

V and J are TRBV3-1 (or the pseudogene TRBV3-2) and TRBJ1-1, with TRBD1 matching 7 bases. The CDR3 has 14 amino acids. J was trimmed by 4 bases and V by 4 bases; bases with no gene match: 6. Per germline, CDR1 LGHDT and CDR2 YNNKEL (reference sequence). Here the CDR3 DNA reads TGTGCCAGCAGCCCCCAGGGGGTTAGCACTGAAGCTTTCTTT. It translates to CASSPQGVSTEAFF.

The chain uses TRBV25-1 and TRBJ2-5, with TRBD1 matching 12 bases. Germline CDR1 is MGHDK and CDR2 is SYGVNS. V lost 4 bases and J lost 1; bases outside the gene matches: 4. The CDR3 is 16 amino acids. This chain's CDR3 is CASSAGTGGPQETQYF. The CDR3 DNA sequence: TGTGCCAGCAGTGCCGGGACAGGGGGCCCCCAAGAGACCCAGTACTTC.

The chain is built from TRBV11-2 and TRBJ2-3; D is possibly TRBD2 (5 bases). This CDR3 has 11 residues. Germline CDR1 is SGHAT and CDR2 is FQNNGV. V dropped 5 bases and J dropped 7 bases, with 7 bases sitting between them. In nucleotides, the CDR3 is TGTGCCAGCAGCCCCGGGAATACGCAGTATTTT. It is translated as CASSPGNTQYF. The whole variable domain, remainder taken from reference TRBV11-2 and TRBJ2-3, is EAGVAQSPRYKIIEKRQSVAFWCNPISGHATLYWYQQILGQGPKLLIQFQNNGVVDDSQLPKDRFSAERLKGVDSTLKIQPAKLEDSAVYLCASSPGNTQYFGPGTRLTVL.

The chain couples TRBV30 to TRBJ1-1, with unresolved D. The V end lost 0 bases, the J end lost 1 base, and 3 bases lay between the germline ends. The germline V gene has CDR1 GTSNPN and CDR2 SVGIG (reference sequence). The CDR3 length is 12 residues. In nucleotides, the CDR3 is TGTGCCTGGAGTGTTGGGAACACTGAAGCTTTCTTT. Amino acid sequence: CAWSVGNTEAFF.

The CDR3 spells CASSDNGRMNTEAFF. In nucleotides, the CDR3 is TGTGCCAGCAGCGACAACGGACGGATGAACACTGAAGCTTTCTTT. The chain couples TRBV25-1 to TRBJ1-1; D gene unclear. In germline, CDR1 is MGHDK, CDR2 SYGVNS. V was clipped by 6 bases and J by 0 bases, with 14 bases between them. This CDR3 contains 15 residues. Based on the CDR3 plus reference TRBV25-1 and TRBJ1-1, the full variable domain is EADIYQTPRYLVIGTGKKITLECSQTMGHDKMYWYQQDPGMELHLIHYSYGVNSTEKGDLSSESTVSRIRTEHFPLTLESARPSHTSQYLCASSDNGRMNTEAFFGQGTRLTVV.

The chain couples TRBV6-1 to TRBJ1-1, with no clear D. The CDR3 length is 13 residues. CDR1 and CDR2 (germline): MNHNS, SASEGT. V was trimmed by 1 base and J by 4 bases, leaving 7 bases between them. The CDR3 reads CASSEGRITEAFF. CDR3 coding DNA: TGTGCCAGCAGTGAAGGAAGGATCACTGAAGCTTTCTTT.

The chain joins TRBV10-3 to TRBJ2-3; 8 positions agree with TRBD1. CDR1 and CDR2 (germline): ENHRY, SYGVKD. This CDR3 comprises 14 residues. V lost 2 bases to trimming and J lost 7 bases; unmatched junction nucleotides: 5. In DNA, the CDR3 is TGTGCCATCAGTGAGGGGACAGGATTAAATACGCAGTATTTT. It is translated as CAISEGTGLNTQYF.

The chain combines TRBV12-5 with TRBJ2-5, with D maybe TRBD2 (5 bases). The CDR3 has 18 residues. V was pared by 0 bases and J by 1 base, with 18 bases between. Per germline, CDR1 LGHNT and CDR2 FRNRAP. The CDR3 DNA reads TGTGCTAGTGGTTTGGTCCGGAGGCAGGTTGAATTCCAAGAGACCCAGTACTTC. It encodes CASGLVRRQVEFQETQYF.

The chain joins TRBV3-1 (or the pseudogene TRBV3-2) to TRBJ1-5; TRBD1 might be the D (6 bases). Trimming took off 4 bases at V and 0 bases at J, with 13 bases between the two ends. From germline, CDR1 is LGHDT and CDR2 YNNKEL (reference sequence). The CDR3 contains 16 residues. The CDR3 nucleotides read TGTGCCAGCAGCCCCAAAGGGGGTTCTAGCAATCAGCCCCAGCATTTT. Amino acids: CASSPKGGSSNQPQHF.

The rearrangement uses TRBV2 and TRBJ1-2, with TRBD1 identical over 10 bases. This CDR3 has 16 amino acids. Germline CDR1 reads SNHLY; CDR2 reads FYNNEI. With V trimmed by 1 base and J by 4 bases, 6 bases remained unmatched. CDR3 nucleotides: TGTGCCAGCAGTGAAGACGGGACAGGGGTCCCCTATGGCTACACCTTC. Protein: CASSEDGTGVPYGYTF.

This chain links TRBV11-2 with TRBJ2-5; 7 nucleotides agree with TRBD1. Germline CDR1 is SGHAT and CDR2 is FQNNGV. V lost 5 bases to trimming and J lost 5 bases; unmatched junction nucleotides: 17. The CDR3 totals 17 residues. The CDR3 nucleotides read TGTGCCAGCAGCCGTAGTTATAGGGACAGCCCCAGGGAGACCCAGTACTTC. This sequence encodes CASSRSYRDSPRETQYF.

The chain is built from TRBV19 and TRBJ2-2; 9 nucleotides match TRBD2. Germline V gives CDR1 LNHDA, CDR2 SQIVND (reference sequence). The CDR3 spans 14 residues. Germline trimming cut 5 bases from V and 5 bases from J; bases unmatched to any gene: 3. The CDR3 loop is CASSFSGGTGELFF. For the CDR3, the DNA is TGTGCCAGTAGTTTTAGCGGGGGTACCGGGGAGCTGTTTTTT.

The chain carries TRBV7-9 and TRBJ2-2; D tentatively fits TRBD1 or TRBD2 (6 bases each). The germline V gene has CDR1 SEHNR and CDR2 FQNEAQ (reference sequence). This CDR3 has 15 residues. V was pared by 3 bases and J by 3 bases, with 11 bases between. The CDR3 bases are TGTGCCAGCAGCTTTGGGGGGCTCGACACCGGGGAGCTGTTTTTT. Amino acid sequence: CASSFGGLDTGELFF. Using reference TRBV7-9 and TRBJ2-2 for the parts outside the CDR3, the full variable domain is DTGVSQNPRHKITKRGQNVTFRCDPISEHNRLYWYRQTLGQGPEFLTYFQNEAQLEKSRLLSDRFSAERPKGSFSTLEIQRTEQGDSAMYLCASSFGGLDTGELFFGEGSRLTVL.

The chain combines TRBV19 with TRBJ1-5; TRBD1 is a possible D gene (5 bases). This CDR3 contains 14 residues. CDR1 is LNHDA, CDR2 SQIVND, per germline (reference sequence). The germline V and J ends were trimmed by 3 bases and 9 bases, with 15 bases remaining between them. CDR3 DNA: TGTGCCAGTAGTATTAGGGGTGAGCCCTGGCCCCAGCATTTT. It yields the protein CASSIRGEPWPQHF.

This chain's CDR3 is CASSKRDRGRNTNYGYTF. Written as DNA, the CDR3 is TGTGCCAGCAGCAAAAGGGACAGGGGGAGAAACACTAACTATGGCTACACCTTC. The chain combines TRBV21-1 with TRBJ1-2; the tabulated D call, TRBD1, remains unverified against the DNA. TRBV21-1 is shown as a pseudogene. The CDR3 sequence is 18 residues long.

This chain links TRBV27 with TRBJ1-1; tentative D call: TRBD1 (5 bases). From germline, CDR1 is MNHEY and CDR2 SMNVEV (reference sequence). V was pared by 0 bases and J by 3 bases, with 11 bases between. CDR3 length equals 15 residues. The CDR3, as DNA: TGTGCCAGCAGTTTATCATGGGGGGGGGACACTGAAGCTTTCTTT. It is translated as CASSLSWGGDTEAFF.

The chain is built from TRBV18 and TRBJ1-3; D possibly corresponds to TRBD1 (6 bases). V was clipped by 4 bases and J by 0 bases, with 13 bases between them. The CDR3 contains 16 residues. Germline values: CDR1 KGHSH, CDR2 LQKENI. CDR3 sequence reads: CASSRGQHASGNTIYF. The CDR3 nucleotides are TGTGCCAGCTCACGAGGACAGCATGCCTCTGGAAACACCATATATTTT.

The rearrangement joins TRBV6-1 to TRBJ2-7; possible D gene TRBD2, 6 bases. The germline CDR1 and CDR2 sequences are MNHNS and SASEGT. There are 15 residues in the CDR3. Trimming pared 1 base from V and 5 bases from J, leaving 15 bases between. CDR3 nucleotide sequence: TGTGCCAGCAGTGAAGGGAGGGGTCCGGCCCACGAGCAGTACTTC. Residues: CASSEGRGPAHEQYF.

The chain links TRBV15 to TRBJ1-6; tentative D call: TRBD1 (5 bases). Trimming removed 0 bases from V and 6 bases from J, with 6 bases in between. The CDR3 length is 14 residues. CDR1 and CDR2 from the germline V gene are LNHNV and YYDKDF (reference sequence). The CDR3 is CATSRDGGNSPLHF. CDR3 sequence (DNA): TGTGCCACCAGCAGAGATGGGGGTAATTCACCCCTCCACTTT.

The gene calls are TRBV28 and TRBJ1-2; D gene uncertain. Germline values: CDR1 MDHEN, CDR2 SYDVKM. V lost 3 bases to trimming and J lost 4 bases, with 12 bases between them. The CDR3 runs 14 residues. The DNA of the CDR3 is TGTGCCAGCAGTTTTGGACCCCACAGCTATGGCTACACCTTC. Its protein product is CASSFGPHSYGYTF.

The chain uses TRBV9 and TRBJ1-5; D is perhaps TRBD1 (6 bases). V was shortened by 2 bases and J by 6 bases, with 18 bases between the two germline ends. CDR3 length: 16 amino acids. Germline V gene data show CDR1 as SGDLS and CDR2 as YYNGEE. The CDR3 region has the DNA TGTGCCAGCAGCGTGGGGATAGGGGGGTTCAGTCAGCCCCAGCATTTT. Its protein product is CASSVGIGGFSQPQHF.

The chain employs TRBV29-1 and TRBJ1-1; the match to TRBD1 covers 8 bases. The length of the CDR3 is 13 residues. V lost 8 bases to trimming and J lost 4 bases; unmatched junction nucleotides: 9. Germline lookup yields CDR1 SQVTM and CDR2 ANQGSEA. The CDR3 protein is CSFGGQGFTEAFF. CDR3 nucleotides: TGCAGCTTTGGAGGACAGGGTTTCACTGAAGCTTTCTTT.

The V call is TRBV5-5, the J call TRBJ1-1; 9 bases align to TRBD1. V lost 3 bases and J lost 7; bases outside the gene matches: 7. Per germline, CDR1 SGHKS and CDR2 YYEKEE (reference sequence). The CDR3 is 14 residues long. The CDR3 region has the DNA TGTGCCAGCAGCTCGGGACAGGGAATAAATGAAGCTTTCTTT. It is translated as CASSSGQGINEAFF.